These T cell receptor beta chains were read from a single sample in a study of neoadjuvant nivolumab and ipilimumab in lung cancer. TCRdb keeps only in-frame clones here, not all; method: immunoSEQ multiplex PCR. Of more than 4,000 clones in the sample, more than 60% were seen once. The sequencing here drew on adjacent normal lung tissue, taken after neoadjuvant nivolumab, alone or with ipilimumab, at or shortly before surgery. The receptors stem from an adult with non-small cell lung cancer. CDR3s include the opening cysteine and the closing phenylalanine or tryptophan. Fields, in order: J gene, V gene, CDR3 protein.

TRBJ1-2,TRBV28,CASRLGQGGGYTF
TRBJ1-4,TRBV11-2,CASSSDSTGKLFF
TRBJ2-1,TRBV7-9,CASSRGLGNEQFF
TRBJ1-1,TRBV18,CASSPTGRDTEAFF
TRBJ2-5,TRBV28,CASSLGNQETQYF
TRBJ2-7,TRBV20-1,CSAIGGGEQYF
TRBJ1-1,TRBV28,CASSYPLSTGKNEAFF
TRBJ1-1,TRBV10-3,CAINSGTHEAFF
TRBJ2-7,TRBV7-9,CASSPGGYYEQYF
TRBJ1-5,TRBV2,CASGFSNQPQHF
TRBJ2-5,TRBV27,CASSYPGQGSTQYF
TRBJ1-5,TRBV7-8,CADAGTGDQPQHF
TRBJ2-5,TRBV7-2,CASSFGSTIQETQYF
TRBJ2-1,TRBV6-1,CASSGHTNNEQFF
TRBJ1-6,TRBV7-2,CASKDQSYNSPLHF
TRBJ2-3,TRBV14,CASSRTSTDTQYF
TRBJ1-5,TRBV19,CASGGGLPQHF
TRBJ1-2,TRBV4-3,CASSQDRASHYGYTF
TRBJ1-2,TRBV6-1,CASSDSTYGYTF
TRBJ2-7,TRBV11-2,CASSPRLRGSRGYEQYF
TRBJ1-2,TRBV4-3,CASSQDRQGAGYGYTF
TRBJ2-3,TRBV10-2,CASSESGGLGADTQYF
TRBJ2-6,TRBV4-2,CASSQDWISGANVLTF
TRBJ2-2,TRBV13,CASSLTGELFF
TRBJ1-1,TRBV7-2,CASSYRETEAFF
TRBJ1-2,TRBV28,CASGEGTKVGGYTF
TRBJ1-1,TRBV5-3,CARSLDGLWVGGVNTEAFF
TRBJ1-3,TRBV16,CASSQSATGGNTIYF
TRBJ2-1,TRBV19,CASIGPGEQFF
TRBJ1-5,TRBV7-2,CASSLNRAQPQHF
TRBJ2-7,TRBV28,CASSYSGEQYF
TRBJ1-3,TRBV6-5,CATLGPGNTIYF
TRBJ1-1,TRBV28,CASSSGQGYVWAFF
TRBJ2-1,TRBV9,CASAPSGDGEQFF
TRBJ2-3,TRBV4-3,CASSQEAGRGTDTQYF
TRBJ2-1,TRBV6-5,CASSYLAGYNEQFF
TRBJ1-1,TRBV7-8,CASSSTGNTEAFF
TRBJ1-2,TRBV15,CATSSHLGLVGYTF
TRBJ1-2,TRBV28,CASSPTGAYGYTF
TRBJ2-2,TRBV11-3,CASSPRTGVNTGELFF
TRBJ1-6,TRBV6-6,CASSSPENSPLHF
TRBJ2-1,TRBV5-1,CASSPQDLGSYNEQFF
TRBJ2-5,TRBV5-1,CASSYRLAVGETQYF
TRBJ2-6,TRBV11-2,CASSPVVGGPGANVLTF
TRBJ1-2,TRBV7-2,CASSDRGHNYGYTF
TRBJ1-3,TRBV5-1,CASSLGAGSSGNTIYF
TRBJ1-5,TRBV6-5,CASSSLGEGANQPQHF
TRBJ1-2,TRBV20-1,CSAVRVDGYTF
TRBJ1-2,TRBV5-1,CASSIGTGNYGYTF
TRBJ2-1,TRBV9,CASSVEILAEQFF
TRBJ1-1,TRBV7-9,CASSLVAGSAEAFF
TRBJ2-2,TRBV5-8,CASSPPGGRGNTGELFF
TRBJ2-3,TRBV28,CASSLYSGGGDTQYF
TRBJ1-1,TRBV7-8,CASSLDNARRDTEAFF
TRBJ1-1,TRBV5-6,CASSLTGQRSDTEAFF